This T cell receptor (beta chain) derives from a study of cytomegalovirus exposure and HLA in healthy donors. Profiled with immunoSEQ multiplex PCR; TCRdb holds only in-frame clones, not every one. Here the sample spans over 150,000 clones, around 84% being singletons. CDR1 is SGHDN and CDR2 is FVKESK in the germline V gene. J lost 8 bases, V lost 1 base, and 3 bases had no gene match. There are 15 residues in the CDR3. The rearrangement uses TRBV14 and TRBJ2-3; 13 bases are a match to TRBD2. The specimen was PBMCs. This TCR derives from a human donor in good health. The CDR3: CASSQGLAGGGTQYF. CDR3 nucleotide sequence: TGTGCCAGCAGCCAAGGACTAGCGGGAGGAGGTACGCAGTATTTT.